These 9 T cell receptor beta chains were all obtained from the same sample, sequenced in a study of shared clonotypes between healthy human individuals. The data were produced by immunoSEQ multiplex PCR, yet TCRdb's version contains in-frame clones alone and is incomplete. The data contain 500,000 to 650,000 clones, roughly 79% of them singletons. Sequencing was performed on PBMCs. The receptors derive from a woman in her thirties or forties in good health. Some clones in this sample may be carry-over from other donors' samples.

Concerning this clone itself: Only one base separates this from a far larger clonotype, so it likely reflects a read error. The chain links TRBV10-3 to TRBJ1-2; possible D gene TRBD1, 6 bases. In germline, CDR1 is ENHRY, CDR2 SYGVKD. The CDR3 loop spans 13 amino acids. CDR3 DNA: TGTGCCACCAGTTCGGACAGAAACTATGGCTACACCTTC. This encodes CATSSDRNYGYTF.

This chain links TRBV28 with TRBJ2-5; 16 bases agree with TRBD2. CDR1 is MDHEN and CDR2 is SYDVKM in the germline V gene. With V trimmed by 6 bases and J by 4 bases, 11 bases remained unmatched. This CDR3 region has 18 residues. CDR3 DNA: TGTGCCAGCAGCCGCCCGGGACTAGCGGGAGGGCAACCAGAGACCCAGTACTTC. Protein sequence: CASSRPGLAGGQPETQYF.

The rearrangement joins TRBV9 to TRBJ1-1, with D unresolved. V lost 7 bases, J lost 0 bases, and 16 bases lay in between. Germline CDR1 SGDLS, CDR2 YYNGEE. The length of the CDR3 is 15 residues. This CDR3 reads CASGPRADLNTEAFF. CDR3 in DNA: TGTGCCAGCGGCCCCCGGGCCGATTTGAACACTGAAGCTTTCTTT.

The DNA of the CDR3 is TGTGCCTGCCGCAAAATGCGGCAGGCCTCGCTAGGGAACACTGAAGCTTTCTTT. It translates to CACRKMRQASLGNTEAFF. The chain uses TRBV30 and TRBJ1-1, with D unclear. Trimming removed 6 bases at V and 1 base at J, with 27 bases between. The CDR3 consists of 18 residues. CDR1 is GTSNPN and CDR2 is SVGIG in the germline V gene (reference sequence).

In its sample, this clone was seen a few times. CDR3 in DNA: TGTGCCAGCAGTAAACCAGTGGGGAGCTCTGGGGCCAACGTCCTGACTTTC. It encodes CASSKPVGSSGANVLTF. The V call is TRBV28, the J call TRBJ2-6; D is possibly TRBD2 (5 bases). CDR3 length equals 17 residues. Germline V gene sequence: CDR1 MDHEN, CDR2 SYDVKM. V lost 5 bases and J 0 bases, leaving 14 bases between the germline ends. The whole variable domain, filled in from reference TRBV28 and TRBJ2-6, reads DVKVTQSSRYLVKRTGEKVFLECVQDMDHENMFWYRQDPGLGLRLIYFSYDVKMKEKGDIPEGYSVSREKKERFSLILESASTNQTSMYLCASSKPVGSSGANVLTFGAGSRLTVL.

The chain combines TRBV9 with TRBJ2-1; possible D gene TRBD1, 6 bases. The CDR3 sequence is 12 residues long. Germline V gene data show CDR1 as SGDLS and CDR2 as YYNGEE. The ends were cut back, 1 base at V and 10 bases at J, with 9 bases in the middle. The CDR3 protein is CASSVLGTEQFF. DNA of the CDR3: TGTGCCAGCAGCGTATTGGGGACAGAGCAGTTCTTC.

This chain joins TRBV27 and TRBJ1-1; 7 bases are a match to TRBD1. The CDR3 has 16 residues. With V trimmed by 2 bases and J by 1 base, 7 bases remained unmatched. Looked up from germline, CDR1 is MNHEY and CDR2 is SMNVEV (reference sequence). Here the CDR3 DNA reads TGTGCCAGCAGTTTAAGAGGGGGCGGGGCGAACACTGAAGCTTTCTTT. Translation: CASSLRGGGANTEAFF.

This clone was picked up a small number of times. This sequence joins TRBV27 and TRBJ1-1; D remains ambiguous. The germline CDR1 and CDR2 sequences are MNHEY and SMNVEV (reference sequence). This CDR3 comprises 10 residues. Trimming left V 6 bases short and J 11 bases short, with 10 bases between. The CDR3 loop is CASSPGKAFF. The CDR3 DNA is TGTGCCAGCAGCCCTGGAAAGGCTTTCTTT.

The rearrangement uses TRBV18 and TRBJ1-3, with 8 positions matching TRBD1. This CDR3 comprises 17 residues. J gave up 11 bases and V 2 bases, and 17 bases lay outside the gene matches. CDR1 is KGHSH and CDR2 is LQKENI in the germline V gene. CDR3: CASSPKAGGASGNAIYF. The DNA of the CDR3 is TGTGCCAGCTCACCAAAGGCAGGGGGCGCGTCTGGAAATGCCATATATTTT.